This is a list of T cell receptor beta chains from one sample in a study of cytomegalovirus exposure and HLA in healthy donors. Clones were sequenced by immunoSEQ multiplex PCR, and TCRdb holds only the in-frame ones, with some missing. The table has roughly 150,000 clones, 80% to 85% seen once. Sequenced input: PBMCs. These receptors were taken from a young woman in good health and CMV-seronegative. The CDR3 runs from the conserved cysteine through the conserved F or W. D genes are given only for firm matches. Clone size is shown for a subset of rows, as once, few, many or a class of expanded clone.

>NA|TRBJ1-2|TRBV5-4|NA
CASSLAGRQNYGYTF
TGTGCCAGCAGCTTGGCCGGGAGGCAGAACTATGGCTACACCTTC
>NA|TRBJ2-1|TRBV18|NA
CASSPPRGQYNEQFF
TGTGCCAGCTCACCACCCCGGGGACAATACAATGAGCAGTTCTTC
>TRBD1|TRBJ1-2|TRBV9|NA
CASSTPRDRAHTF
TGTGCCAGCAGCACCCCCCGGGACAGAGCCCACACCTTC
>NA|TRBJ1-1|TRBV5-1|NA
CASSLGGFGTEAFF
TGCGCCAGCAGCTTAGGGGGATTTGGCACTGAAGCTTTCTTT
>TRBD2|TRBJ2-3|TRBV19|NA
CASSRASGGRGNTQYF
TGTGCCAGTAGTCGGGCTAGCGGGGGTCGGGGAAATACGCAGTATTTT
>NA|TRBJ1-1|TRBV30|NA
CAWRIPGGTEAFF
TGTGCCTGGAGAATCCCGGGGGGCACTGAAGCTTTCTTT
>TRBD1|TRBJ1-6|TRBV5-1|NA
CASSWTGTGMGNSPLHF
TGCGCCAGCAGCTGGACCGGGACAGGGATGGGGAATTCACCCCTCCACTTT
>NA|TRBJ1-3|TRBV30|few
CAWIGQYGNTIYF
TGTGCCTGGATTGGACAGTACGGAAACACCATATATTTT
>NA|TRBJ1-2|TRBV6-1|NA
CASSRTAYGYTF
TGTGCCAGCAGCCGGACAGCTTATGGCTACACCTTC
>NA|TRBJ1-2|TRBV5-1|NA
CASRRTGTSEEGGYTF
TGCGCCAGCAGACGGACCGGGACATCAGAAGAGGGAGGCTACACCTTC
>NA|TRBJ2-1|TRBV19|few
CASSPRGSLGNEQFF
TGTGCCAGTAGTCCCCGGGGTAGTTTAGGCAATGAGCAGTTCTTC
>NA|TRBJ2-4|TRBV28|NA
CATGGTSAIAKNIQYF
TGTGCCACTGGCGGGACCTCTGCCATAGCCAAAAACATTCAGTACTTC
>NA|TRBJ1-6|TRBV7-3|NA
CASSLGTSASPLHF
TGTGCCAGCAGCTTAGGGACATCGGCTTCACCCCTCCACTTT
>NA|TRBJ1-2|TRBV5-5|NA
CASSSVRELYGYTF
TGTGCCAGCAGCTCGGTACGTGAGTTGTATGGCTACACCTTC
>NA|TRBJ2-3|TRBV18|NA
CASSPLETGDTQYF
TGTGCCAGCTCACCTCTTGAGACAGGAGATACGCAGTATTTT
>NA|TRBJ1-1|TRBV5-4|NA
CASSFDRSDTEAFF
TGTGCCAGCAGCTTCGACAGATCGGACACTGAAGCTTTCTTT
>NA|TRBJ1-4|TRBV18|NA
CASSPDLRGSETNEKLFF
TGTGCCAGCTCACCCGACCTCAGGGGTAGCGAGACTAATGAAAAACTGTTTTTT
>NA|TRBJ1-2|TRBV4-1|NA
CASSPDQRGPKGYTF
TGCGCCAGCAGCCCCGACCAACGAGGGCCGAAAGGCTACACCTTC
>NA|TRBJ2-7|TRBV27|NA
CASSPWAPGAYEQYF
TGTGCCAGCAGTCCATGGGCCCCGGGGGCCTACGAGCAGTACTTC
>NA|TRBJ1-1|TRBV6-6|NA
CASNQGWAFF
TGTGCCAGCAACCAGGGGTGGGCTTTCTTT
>NA|TRBJ2-5|TRBV5-1|NA
CASSSDRQETQYF
TGCGCCAGCAGCTCCGACAGACAAGAGACCCAGTACTTC
>NA|TRBJ2-3|TRBV30|NA
CAWSAGTDTQYF
TGTGCCTGGAGTGCGGGGACAGATACGCAGTATTTT
>TRBD1|TRBJ2-7|TRBV7-9|NA
CASSGRDRSSYEQYF
TGTGCCAGCAGCGGCCGGGACAGGAGCTCCTACGAGCAGTACTTC
>NA|TRBJ1-6|TRBV2|NA
CASSEVPMPLHF
TGTGCCAGCAGTGAAGTCCCTATGCCCCTCCACTTT
>NA|TRBJ1-2|TRBV25-1|NA
CASSDRVLAGGYGYTF
TGTGCCAGCAGTGATAGGGTTTTGGCAGGAGGATATGGCTACACCTTC
>NA|TRBJ2-6|TRBV28|few
CASSLGGAGANVLTF
TGTGCCAGCAGTTTGGGAGGAGCTGGGGCCAACGTCCTGACTTTC
>TRBD1|TRBJ2-7|TRBV28|NA
CASTQGQGFYEQYF
TGTGCCAGCACCCAGGGACAGGGTTTCTACGAGCAGTACTTC
>NA|TRBJ1-5|TRBV4-1|NA
CASSQVSSRGGDQPQHF
TGCGCCAGCAGCCAAGTATCGTCGAGAGGGGGGGATCAGCCCCAGCATTTT
>TRBD1|TRBJ1-2|TRBV10-2|NA
CAIGTGSGYTF
TGCGCCATCGGGACAGGGTCTGGCTACACCTTC
>NA|TRBJ1-1|TRBV11-2|NA
CASSVGLENTEAFF
TGTGCCAGCAGCGTAGGATTAGAGAACACTGAAGCTTTCTTT